The 27 T cell receptor beta chains in this list originate from one sample, sequenced in a study of spatial heterogeneity in lung cancer. Whole-study findings and limits: It was found that expanded intratumoral alpha and beta TCR counts tracked tumor mutation counts.

Regarding time point: sample taken at primary tumor resection. No cognate antigen is known for these TCRs. Via MiXCR, TCRdb re-called the 5' RACE reads, giving one row per CDR3 protein. The sample holds about 15,000 distinct CDR3 sequences, approximately 6.3% seen once. The material sequenced was lung tumor tissue, taken at surgery. The receptors come from a male donor with early-stage non-small cell lung cancer.

This clonotype was recorded at least ten times. The rearrangement joins TRBV28 to TRBJ1-1; D remains unclear. The CDR3 runs to 14 residues. V was shortened by 6 bases and J by 0 bases, with 11 bases between the two germline ends. Germline CDR1 MDHEN, CDR2 SYDVKM. The CDR3 DNA follows: TGTGCCAGCAGCGTAATCCAGGTGAACACTGAAGCTTTCTTT. This encodes CASSVIQVNTEAFF.

As regards this clonotype: At one end the junction does not follow the germline gene, possibly because of a read error. The rearrangement links TRBV18 to TRBJ2-2; a possible D gene is TRBD2 (5 bases). This CDR3 is 14 amino acids long. CDR1 KGHSH and CDR2 LQKENI come from the germline V gene. The CDR3 region is CVSSPPMNTGELFF. The CDR3 coding sequence is TGTGTCAGCTCACCACCGATGAACACCGGGGAACTGTTTTTT.

In its sample, this clonotype was seen many times. The V gene is TRBV20-1, the J gene TRBJ1-5; TRBD1 is a possible D gene (6 bases). This CDR3 region has 13 residues. Germline assignment: CDR1 DFQATT and CDR2 SNEGSKA (reference sequence). The V end was cut by 6 bases, the J end by 4 bases, with 13 bases between. Here the CDR3 reads CSAPSGVNQPQHF. The CDR3 coding sequence is TGCAGTGCGCCTTCAGGGGTGAATCAGCCCCAGCATTTT.

At least ten counts were recorded for this clonotype. The chain links TRBV20-1 to TRBJ1-4, with D unclear. CDR3 length: 14 amino acids. Germline V CDR1 and CDR2: DFQATT, SNEGSKA (reference sequence). Trimming stripped 3 bases from V and 4 bases from J, with 12 bases between. CDR3 protein: CSASGGGINEKLFF. The CDR3 DNA reads as TGCAGTGCTAGTGGTGGAGGGATTAATGAAAAACTGTTTTTT.

This clonotype was counted many times. CDR3 residues: CASSLRTTGFSGYEQYF. In DNA form, the CDR3 reads TGTGCCAGCAGCTTGCGTACGACAGGGTTTTCAGGCTACGAGCAGTACTTC. The chain combines TRBV11-2 with TRBJ2-7, with TRBD1 matching over 7 bases. Germline-derived CDR1 and CDR2 are SGHAT and FQNNGV. V lost 3 bases to trimming and J lost 3 bases; unmatched junction nucleotides: 14. CDR3 size: 17 residues.

This clonotype was counted a single time. The chain uses TRBV28 and TRBJ2-2; 9 bases agree with TRBD2. V lost 8 bases and J lost 2; bases outside the gene matches: 3. CDR1 is MDHEN, CDR2 SYDVKM, per germline. The CDR3 spans 14 residues. In DNA form, the CDR3 reads TGTGCCAGCTTAGCGGGAGTCAACACCGGGGAGCTGTTTTTT. It codes for CASLAGVNTGELFF.

The sample holds a few counts of this clonotype. The chain has TRBV20-1 and TRBJ1-2; 9 bases align to TRBD1. Per germline, CDR1 DFQATT and CDR2 SNEGSKA (reference sequence). There are 14 residues in the CDR3. The ends lost 5 bases at V and 0 bases at J; junction bases unmatched: 4. CDR3 sequence reads: CSAVQGAANYGYTF. The CDR3 bases are TGCAGTGCTGTACAGGGGGCAGCTAACTATGGCTACACCTTC.

This clonotype was seen repeatedly, ten times or more. The CDR3 sequence: CASSLRDGPGGTEAFF. The CDR3 bases are TGTGCCAGCAGCCTCCGAGACGGCCCCGGGGGCACTGAAGCTTTCTTT. This rearrangement joins TRBV6-6 to TRBJ1-1; a weak D match, TRBD1 (5 bases). The length of the CDR3 is 16 residues. V lost 6 bases and J 4 bases, leaving 21 bases between the germline ends. Germline V lookup: CDR1 MNHNY, CDR2 SVGAGI (reference sequence).

The table lists this clonotype with many counts. The V and J genes are TRBV20-1 and TRBJ2-2; 8 bases line up with TRBD2. This CDR3 is 19 amino acids long. Germline V gene data show CDR1 as DFQATT and CDR2 as SNEGSKA (reference sequence). J was trimmed by 1 base and V by 0 bases; bases with no gene match: 13. Here the CDR3 DNA reads TGCAGTGCTAGAGATAGAGGGGCGGGAGGAACCTTGAACACCGGGGAGCTGTTTTTT. This codes for CSARDRGAGGTLNTGELFF.

This clonotype was seen ten or more times. The chain links TRBV3-1 to TRBJ2-3, with a possible D match to TRBD2 (6 bases). The CDR3 is 16 residues long. V gave up 1 base and J gave up 5 bases, with 16 bases separating them. Germline values: CDR1 LGHDT, CDR2 YNNKEL (reference sequence). CDR3 sequence: CASSQARDSLRDTQYF. The DNA for the CDR3 is TGTGCCAGCAGCCAAGCGAGGGACTCTCTTAGAGATACGCAGTATTTT.

This clonotype appeared many times. The CDR3 loop reads CASSLVVLNTEAFF. The CDR3 DNA reads as TGTGCCAGCAGCTTAGTCGTGCTGAACACTGAAGCTTTCTTT. The rearrangement joins TRBV11-2 to TRBJ1-1, with D hard to call. The CDR3 length is 14 residues. Trimming shortened V by 1 base and J by 0 bases, and 6 bases separated the two germline ends. From germline, CDR1 is SGHAT and CDR2 FQNNGV.

This clonotype was seen many times. This chain links TRBV15 with TRBJ2-3, with D tentatively TRBD2 (7 bases). Germline V gives CDR1 LNHNV, CDR2 YYDKDF (reference sequence). This CDR3 is 16 amino acids long. Trimming stripped 5 bases from V and 2 bases from J, with 17 bases between. The CDR3 sequence is CATSGGLGGVTDTQYF. DNA of the CDR3: TGTGCCACCAGCGGTGGACTAGGGGGAGTCACAGATACGCAGTATTTT.

This clonotype was seen at least ten times. The chain has TRBV6-5 and TRBJ1-6; 9 nucleotides line up with TRBD1. V lost 0 bases to trimming and J lost 4 bases; unmatched junction nucleotides: 1. The CDR3 is 16 amino acids. Germline V gives CDR1 MNHEY, CDR2 SVGAGI. CDR3 residues: CASSYSGTGYNSPLHF. The CDR3, as DNA: TGTGCCAGCAGTTACTCGGGGACAGGGTATAATTCACCCCTCCACTTT.

This clonotype turned up a few times. The gene calls are TRBV3-1 and TRBJ2-5, with TRBD2 identical over 12 bases. The ends lost 0 bases at V and 5 bases at J; junction bases unmatched: 13. The CDR3 covers 19 residues. Germline loops: CDR1 LGHDT, CDR2 YNNKEL (reference sequence). The CDR3 reads CASSQDRLAGGLPGETQYF. The CDR3 DNA reads TGTGCCAGCAGCCAAGATCGCCTAGCGGGGGGGCTGCCGGGGGAGACCCAGTACTTC.

This clonotype appeared a few times. The genes are TRBV28 and TRBJ1-2; TRBD1 is a possible D gene (5 bases). The CDR3 is 13 residues long. V lost 6 bases and J 4 bases, leaving 12 bases between the germline ends. CDR1 and CDR2 from the germline V gene are MDHEN and SYDVKM. The CDR3 here is CASSLGQLYGYTF. CDR3 coding DNA: TGTGCCAGCAGCCTAGGACAACTCTATGGCTACACCTTC.

The rearrangement uses TRBV5-4 and TRBJ2-7; D is perhaps TRBD2 (5 bases). This CDR3 has 16 residues. Germline CDR1 and CDR2: SGHNT and YYREEE (reference sequence). V lost 0 bases and J lost 0, with 13 bases in between. The CDR3 loop reads CASSLVSGYDSYEQYF. The CDR3 bases are TGTGCCAGCAGCTTGGTTTCGGGGTATGACTCCTACGAGCAGTACTTC. The whole variable domain, filled in from reference TRBV5-4 and TRBJ2-7, reads ETGVTQSPTHLIKTRGQQVTLRCSSQSGHNTVSWYQQALGQGPQFIFQYYREEENGRGNFPPRFSGLQFPNYSSELNVNALELDDSALYLCASSLVSGYDSYEQYFGPGTRLTVT.

This clonotype was counted ten times or more. This sequence joins TRBV11-2 and TRBJ2-1; maybe TRBD1 (7 bases). The germline V gene has CDR1 SGHAT and CDR2 FQNNGV. The CDR3 has 15 amino acids. The V end was cut by 3 bases, the J end by 2 bases, with 11 bases between. The CDR3 region is CASSFTGEAYNEQFF. The CDR3, as DNA: TGTGCCAGCAGCTTTACAGGGGAGGCCTACAATGAGCAGTTCTTC.

This clonotype ranks as medium-sized. The chain carries TRBV4-1 and TRBJ1-5; D is uncertain. Trimming shortened V by 4 bases and J by 1 base, and 11 bases separated the two germline ends. This CDR3 region has 15 residues. In germline, CDR1 is MGHRA, CDR2 YSYEKL. CDR3 amino acids: CASSPGLPSNQPQHF. The CDR3 DNA is TGCGCCAGCAGCCCTGGACTGCCGAGCAATCAGCCCCAGCATTTT.

This clonotype has at least ten counts. This rearrangement joins TRBV7-8 to TRBJ1-5; D gene unclear. The germline CDR1 and CDR2 sequences are SGHVS and FQNEAQ. The CDR3 consists of 16 residues. The germline V and J ends were trimmed by 1 base and 0 bases, with 10 bases remaining between them. The CDR3 DNA reads TGTGCCAGCAGCTTAGGAGCGGCAGCTAGCAATCAGCCCCAGCATTTT. Protein product: CASSLGAAASNQPQHF. The whole variable domain, remainder taken from reference TRBV7-8 and TRBJ1-5, is GAGVSQSPRYKVAKRGQDVALRCDPISGHVSLFWYQQALGQGPEFLTYFQNEAQLDKSGLPSDRFFAERPEGSVSTLKIQRTQQEDSAVYLCASSLGAAASNQPQHFGDGTRLSIL.

The chain carries TRBV6-5 and TRBJ1-1; TRBD1 matches 9 bases. There are 15 residues in the CDR3. V lost 6 bases and J lost 3; bases outside the gene matches: 8. Germline V gene lookup returns CDR1 MNHEY and CDR2 SVGAGI. The DNA for the CDR3 is TGTGCCAGCAGCCTGGGACAGGGAGTGCACACTGAAGCTTTCTTT. Amino acid sequence: CASSLGQGVHTEAFF.

This clonotype appeared many times. The rearrangement uses TRBV20-1 and TRBJ1-2; D unclear. V was shortened by 2 bases and J by 4 bases, with 17 bases between the two germline ends. The germline V gene encodes CDR1 DFQATT and CDR2 SNEGSKA (reference sequence). The CDR3 covers 15 residues. The CDR3 spells CSARWEVGRLYGYTF. The DNA of the CDR3 is TGCAGTGCTAGATGGGAGGTGGGCAGGCTCTATGGCTACACCTTC.

This clonotype was seen at least ten times. This sequence joins TRBV4-1 and TRBJ1-1; no reliable D call. CDR3 length equals 14 residues. V dropped 1 base and J dropped 1 base, with 7 bases sitting between them. The germline V gene encodes CDR1 MGHRA and CDR2 YSYEKL. The DNA of the CDR3 is TGCGCCAGCAGCCAAGGTGGCTGGAACACTGAAGCTTTCTTT. Amino acid sequence: CASSQGGWNTEAFF.

The table lists this clonotype with many counts. The rearrangement joins TRBV5-1 to TRBJ2-2, with a possible D match to TRBD2 (6 bases). This CDR3 spans 15 amino acids. Germline lookup yields CDR1 SGHRS and CDR2 YFSETQ. V lost 7 bases to trimming and J lost 0 bases, with 13 bases between them. This chain's CDR3 is CASSQGGTNTGELFF. The CDR3 DNA reads TGCGCCAGCTCCCAGGGCGGGACGAACACCGGGGAGCTGTTTTTT.

This clonotype was seen ten or more times. This chain uses TRBV7-9 with TRBJ1-5; D is uncertain. There are 14 residues in the CDR3. V gave up 5 bases and J gave up 4 bases, with 12 bases separating them. CDR1 and CDR2 (germline): SEHNR, FQNEAQ (reference sequence). The CDR3 DNA reads as TGTGCCAGCAGCCCACCGGGTCCGAATCAGCCCCAGCATTTT. Translated: CASSPPGPNQPQHF.

This clonotype was seen many times. The rearrangement joins TRBV6-2 or TRBV6-3 to TRBJ1-1, with D possibly matching TRBD1 (6 bases). Germline assignment: CDR1 MNHEY and CDR2 SVGEGT. V was clipped by 5 bases and J by 0 bases, with 16 bases between them. CDR3 size: 16 residues. CDR3 sequence: CASSPRGRGVNTEAFF. DNA of the CDR3: TGTGCCAGCAGTCCCAGGGGCAGGGGTGTGAACACTGAAGCTTTCTTT.

This clonotype was recorded many times. This chain connects TRBV18 to TRBJ1-1; possibly TRBD1 for D (6 bases). Germline lookup yields CDR1 KGHSH and CDR2 LQKENI. This CDR3 is 14 amino acids long. The V gene lost 3 bases and the J gene lost 1 base, with 9 bases spanning the gap. The CDR3 DNA is TGTGCCAGCTCACCCACAGGGACGAACACTGAAGCTTTCTTT. This encodes CASSPTGTNTEAFF.

This clonotype was found many times. J is TRBJ2-4 and V is TRBV27, with D possibly being TRBD2 (5 bases). The CDR3 has 17 residues. V was pared by 0 bases and J by 3 bases, with 15 bases between. Germline values: CDR1 MNHEY, CDR2 SMNVEV (reference sequence). The CDR3 region has the DNA TGTGCCAGCAGTTTATCCCCTGACGGGGTGTTCAAAAACATTCAGTACTTC. As protein: CASSLSPDGVFKNIQYF.